This T cell receptor (beta chain) originates from a study of T cells in localized non-small cell lung cancer. Study-wide points: Compared with tumor, uninvolved adjacent lung displayed greater T cell clonality, ranking highest overall. Higher blood T cell density tracked longer overall survival.

Worth noting for this clone: Its matching antigen is unknown.

Repertoires were generated with immunoSEQ multiplex PCR, while TCRdb's copy carries only in-frame clones and drops some. Of over 70,000 clones listed, approximately 91% were seen once; the top ten hold approximately 4%. Between the trimmed V and J ends, which lost 3 bases and 3 bases, there was a span of 11 bases. This CDR3 is 14 amino acids long. Germline V gene sequence: CDR1 MDHEN, CDR2 SYDVKM. This receptor was taken from a woman aged 40-69 years with stage II squamous cell lung carcinoma. The chain employs TRBV28 and TRBJ2-5; D not resolved. This specimen was PBMCs, taken before any cancer treatment. The CDR3 sequence is CASSLVGRKETQYF. The CDR3 DNA is TGTGCCAGCAGTTTGGTTGGGCGGAAAGAGACCCAGTACTTC.